Listed below are T cell receptor beta chains from one sample, sequenced in a study of T cells in Graves' hyperthyroidism and ophthalmopathy. TCRdb re-analysed the multiplex PCR reads in MiXCR, keeping a single row per CDR3 protein. Of 500,000 to 750,000 distinct CDR3 sequences in the sample, around 46% were seen once. The sequencing input was peripheral blood or thyroid tissue (not recorded which). These receptors originate from a young woman with Graves' hyperthyroidism. The CDR3 runs from the conserved cysteine through the conserved F or W. D genes are given only for firm matches.

j_call	d_call	v_call	cdr3_aa
TRBJ2-7	TRBD1	TRBV7-3	CASSSNRGSYEQYF
TRBJ2-7	TRBD2	TRBV9	CASSVSSGNPYEQYF
TRBJ2-7	TRBD2	TRBV20-1	CSASLMASGGEQYF
TRBJ1-2	TRBD1	TRBV3-1	CASSQETRQGGGYTF
TRBJ1-2	.	TRBV5-8	CASSPMGAKSYGYTF
TRBJ2-6	.	TRBV6-5	CASSGGPGANVLTF
TRBJ2-7	.	TRBV3-1	CASTQSGTYEQYF
TRBJ2-6	TRBD2	TRBV20-1	CSARKTSGSSYVLTF
TRBJ2-7	.	TRBV14	CASSQGAGGQYF
TRBJ1-2	.	TRBV2	CASSEGQAPSGYTF
TRBJ1-1	.	TRBV24-1	CATSDWASNTEAFF
TRBJ2-3	.	TRBV29-1	CSVDSSTDTQYF
TRBJ2-7	TRBD2	TRBV29-1	CSVEGGPWEQYF
TRBJ1-5	.	TRBV5-1	CASSSGLAGGYEHF
TRBJ1-6	TRBD1	TRBV7-9	CASGAGTGNNSPLHF
TRBJ1-5	.	TRBV7-8	CASSRAGADPQPQHF
TRBJ1-1	.	TRBV19	CASSNRGTEAFF
TRBJ2-5	.	TRBV27	CASSVTSPLNQETQYF
TRBJ2-7	TRBD1	TRBV12-3/TRBV12-4	CASSLQDRGYEQYF
.	.	TRBV7-2	CASGVFTDTQYF
TRBJ1-1	.	TRBV20-1	CSARDKTEGWITEAFF
TRBJ1-6	.	TRBV7-9	CASGSYNSPLHF
TRBJ2-3	TRBD2	TRBV7-2	CASSSGLPLSTDTQYF
TRBJ1-5	.	TRBV6-5	CASSQARGDSNQPQHF
TRBJ2-7	TRBD1	TRBV12-3/TRBV12-4	CASSLFGQDAEQYF
TRBJ1-5	.	TRBV20-1	CSARDRTSGTGNQPQHF
TRBJ1-6	.	TRBV7-9	CASSPDGSNSPLHF
TRBJ2-2	TRBD1	TRBV2	CASSENRGSTGELFF
TRBJ2-7	.	TRBV20-1	CSARDLGRIFNEQYF
TRBJ2-7	.	TRBV11-2	CASSRAPKNEQYF
TRBJ2-5	.	TRBV5-6	CASSPGALRAQYF
TRBJ1-1	TRBD1	TRBV10-3	CASRGAGGVTEAFF
TRBJ1-1	.	TRBV28	CASSYPIRGGTEAFF
TRBJ1-2	.	TRBV19	CASIASQLDGYTF
TRBJ1-1	.	TRBV27	CASSLGGPPNTEAFF
TRBJ1-1	TRBD1	TRBV24-1	CATSDRDSPVAFF
TRBJ2-3	.	TRBV5-1	CASSLEGYEDTQYF
TRBJ2-6	.	TRBV5-1	CASSPTGVSSGANVLTF
TRBJ2-5	TRBD2	TRBV5-1	CASIGLAGLRETQYF
TRBJ2-5	.	TRBV7-7	CASSLGGASRTQYF
TRBJ2-1	.	TRBV7-9	CASSLVGKPYNEQFF
TRBJ1-1	.	TRBV28	CASRLGLQGNTEAFF
TRBJ1-2	TRBD1	TRBV5-1	CASSWDRGGNYGYTF
TRBJ2-7	TRBD2	TRBV12-3/TRBV12-4	CASRLHGTSGYEQYF
TRBJ2-7	.	TRBV2	CASSDRVLEQYF
TRBJ1-1	.	TRBV5-1	CASSLGGYGEAFF
TRBJ1-3	TRBD1	TRBV7-2	CASSFQTGDSGNTIYF
TRBJ2-7	.	TRBV13	CASSWTGRESGYEQYF
TRBJ1-2	TRBD1	TRBV29-1	CSDDTGGFGYTF